This TCR beta chain was found in a study of blood T cells in healthy people across ages. Study observations and caveats: Correlation between TCR beta diversity and naive T cell percentage was strong.

As concerns this clonotype: Its antigen is not identified.

A J-beta primer mix and a sample-barcoded 5' primer were used in a second PCR of about 7 to 12 cycles. A single record per CDR3 protein comes from TCRdb applying MiXCR to the 5' RACE reads. The data hold about 1,800,000 distinct CDR3 sequences, with about 28% observed a single time. This CDR3 has 14 amino acids. The V gene's germline CDR1 is LGHNT and CDR2 FRNRAP. Specimen: blood. This receptor was identified in a woman younger than 45 in good health. This sequence joins TRBV12-5 and TRBJ2-5; 8 bases align to TRBD1. The J call may be in error: the DNA end matches TRBJ2-7 better. In nucleotides, the CDR3 is TGTGCTAGTGGTTCAGGACAGGGAAACTACGAGCAGTACTTC. Translating it yields CASGSGQGNYEQYF.